These 21 T cell receptor beta chains came from one sample sequenced in a study of glioma-infiltrating T cells. The iRepertoire nested amplicon-rescue multiplex PCR amplified TCR alpha and beta CDR3s from RNA. TCRdb independently ran MiXCR on the multiplex PCR reads; one entry per CDR3 protein. The sample lists 300,000 to 450,000 distinct CDR3 sequences; around 38% were seen once. Sequenced: glioma tissue, nonneoplastic brain tissue, or PBMCs (not recorded which). All receptors derive from a human donor with low-grade glioma or glioblastoma, undergoing nonglioma brain surgery, or in good health (not recorded which).

On this clonotype: This may arise from a read error, as a much more abundant clone is one base away. The rearrangement uses TRBV4-3 and TRBJ1-1; D ambiguous. The CDR3 loop spans 14 amino acids. Germline CDR1 reads LGHNA; CDR2 reads YSLEER. As DNA, the CDR3 is TGCGCCAGCAGCCGTGGCAGTTTCTACACTGGAGCTTTCTTT. It specifies CASSRGSFYTGAFF.

With regard to this clonotype: With a much larger clone just one base away, this may be a read error. The chain employs TRBV6-2 or TRBV6-3 and TRBJ2-3; D is perhaps TRBD2 (6 bases). The CDR3 is 14 amino acids. V was clipped by 2 bases and J by 5 bases, with 11 bases between them. Germline assignment: CDR1 MNHEY and CDR2 SVGEGT. The CDR3 DNA reads TGTGCCAGCAGTTACGTTAGCGGCAGAGATACGCAGTATTTT. Protein sequence: CASSYVSGRDTQYF.

This clonotype has ten or more counts. The chain joins TRBV27 to TRBJ2-3; no clear D gene. The CDR3 has 14 residues. V lost 3 bases, J lost 1 base, and 8 bases lay in between. CDR1 and CDR2 (germline): MNHEY, SMNVEV (reference sequence). CDR3 sequence: CASSFGGGTDTQYF. The DNA of the CDR3 is TGTGCCAGCAGTTTTGGCGGCGGCACAGATACGCAGTATTTT.

This chain links TRBV20-1 with TRBJ1-3; the match to TRBD1 covers 7 bases. Germline V lookup: CDR1 DFQATT, CDR2 SNEGSKA (reference sequence). The CDR3 spans 12 residues. V lost 3 bases, J lost 13 bases, and 9 bases stayed unmatched. DNA of the CDR3: TGCAGTGCTAGCCGTCAGGGGGAGAGTATATATTTT. This encodes CSASRQGESIYF.

About this clonotype itself: This may be a read error, as it is one base from a much larger clone. The V gene is TRBV27, the J gene TRBJ1-6, with 7 bases that match TRBD1. CDR3 length: 15 residues. The germline V gene encodes CDR1 MNHEY and CDR2 SMNVEV (reference sequence). The CDR3, as DNA: TGTGCCAGCAGTATGCGACAGGGTCCTCATTCACCCCTCCAATTT. Amino acid sequence: CASSMRQGPHSPLQF.

Concerning this clonotype itself: An end of the junction differs from the germline gene, which may be a read error. This rearrangement joins TRBV4-3 to TRBJ1-2, with 7 bases matching TRBD1. Germline V CDR1 and CDR2: LGHNA, YSLEER. The CDR3 loop spans 15 amino acids. The CDR3 loop reads CASGQVWKGAVGYTF. The CDR3 DNA reads as TGCGCCAGCGGCCAAGTCTGGAAGGGGGCAGTTGGCTACACCTTC.

This clonotype came up many times. The chain uses TRBV20-1 and TRBJ2-7; D uncertain. Trimming took 5 bases from V and 6 from J, leaving 14 bases between them. From germline, CDR1 is DFQATT and CDR2 SNEGSKA (reference sequence). CDR3 length: 12 residues. The CDR3 DNA sequence: TGCAGTGCTTACCGATCTGGCGGCGAGCAGTACTTC. It yields the protein CSAYRSGGEQYF.

V is TRBV4-2 and J is TRBJ2-7; TRBD2 agrees at 9 bases. The CDR3 covers 17 residues. Germline lookup yields CDR1 LGHNA and CDR2 YNFKEQ. The V and J ends lost 0 bases and 4 bases, in that order; junction bases with no gene match: 10. DNA of the CDR3: TGTGCCAGCAGCCAAGAGAAGGCTAGCGGGGTGACTTACGAGCAGTACTTC. It is translated as CASSQEKASGVTYEQYF.

This clonotype has a count of ten or more. This rearrangement joins TRBV20-1 to TRBJ1-2; possible D gene TRBD1, 5 bases. The CDR3 covers 14 residues. Germline CDR1 is DFQATT and CDR2 is SNEGSKA (reference sequence). V lost 0 bases, J lost 4 bases, and 12 bases lay in between. The CDR3 coding sequence is TGCAGTGCTAGAGACACCAGGGTGGGCTATGGCTACACCTTC. Translating it yields CSARDTRVGYGYTF.

This clonotype was detected only a few times. The V call is TRBV10-3, the J call TRBJ2-1, with TRBD2 as a possible D gene (6 bases). This CDR3 is built from 14 residues. Germline CDR1 is ENHRY and CDR2 is SYGVKD. The V end lost 6 bases, the J end lost 8 bases, and 17 bases lay between the germline ends. CDR3 nucleotide sequence: TGTGCCATCAGCGCTCCCCCGGGACTCGATGAGCAGTTCTTC. Translated, it gives CAISAPPGLDEQFF.

A remark on this clonotype: A much larger clone sits a single nucleotide away, making a read error possible. This rearrangement joins TRBV15 to TRBJ2-1; TRBD2 matches 10 bases. CDR3 size: 15 residues. CDR1 and CDR2 (germline): LNHNV, YYDKDF (reference sequence). This chain's CDR3 is CASSRELAGAPEQFF. CDR3 DNA: TGTGCCTCCAGCAGAGAGCTAGCGGGAGCCCCTGAGCAGTTCTTC.

The rearrangement links TRBV20-1 to TRBJ1-1; TRBD1 matches 8 bases. CDR1 and CDR2 from the germline V gene are DFQATT and SNEGSKA (reference sequence). The CDR3 loop spans 14 amino acids. J lost 5 bases, V lost 4 bases, and 9 bases had no gene match. The DNA for the CDR3 is TGCAGTGCTACGGACAGGGTAGGGAAGACTGAAGCTTTCTTT. Its translation: CSATDRVGKTEAFF.

This clonotype was seen a handful of times. The V gene is TRBV28, the J gene TRBJ2-5; TRBD2 matches at 7 bases. The CDR3 runs to 13 residues. V lost 7 bases, J lost 5 bases, and 7 bases stayed unmatched. From germline, CDR1 is MDHEN and CDR2 SYDVKM. The CDR3 DNA reads TGTGCCAGCACCCCGGGGAGGGAGGAGACCCAGTACTTC. This encodes CASTPGREETQYF.

The gene calls are TRBV25-1 and TRBJ2-7, with D tentatively TRBD1 or TRBD2 (5 bases each). The V end lost 6 bases, the J end lost 6 bases, and 18 bases lay between the germline ends. The CDR3 length is 14 residues. The germline V gene has CDR1 MGHDK and CDR2 SYGVNS. The CDR3 region is CASSPGPGKSEQYF. DNA of the CDR3: TGTGCCAGCAGCCCGGGACCGGGAAAGTCCGAGCAGTACTTC.

V usage is TRBV2 and J usage is TRBJ2-7, with TRBD1 identical over 8 bases. CDR1 SNHLY and CDR2 FYNNEI come from the germline V gene. The V gene end was trimmed by 7 bases and the J gene end by 4 bases; junction bases not matched to a gene: 6. The CDR3 contains 13 residues. DNA of the CDR3: TGTGCCAGCACTGTGACAGGGGCGTACGAGCAGTACTTC. Translating gives CASTVTGAYEQYF.

The genes are TRBV28 and TRBJ2-7; 8 bases fit TRBD2. The CDR3 is 14 amino acids. The junction had 8 bases not matched to a gene; V was cut back by 2 bases and J by 8 bases. Germline CDR1 is MDHEN and CDR2 is SYDVKM. The CDR3 DNA reads as TGTGCCAGCAGTTTAGAATTAGCGGGGTATAAGCAGTACTTC. It specifies CASSLELAGYKQYF.

This clonotype has ten or more counts. J is TRBJ2-2 and V is TRBV6-2 or TRBV6-3; D perhaps matches TRBD1 (5 bases). Trimming removed 10 bases from V and 0 bases from J, with 18 bases in between. Germline values: CDR1 MNHEY, CDR2 SVGEGT. The CDR3 extends over 16 amino acids. DNA for the CDR3: TGTGCCACCAACCAGGGCAGACTTACGAACACCGGGGAGCTGTTTTTT. Amino acids: CATNQGRLTNTGELFF.

In regard to this clonotype: A single base separates this from a much larger clone, so it may be a read error. The gene calls are TRBV6-5 and TRBJ2-2, with 7 bases aligning to TRBD1. CDR1 is MNHEY and CDR2 is SVGAGI in the germline V gene. The CDR3 loop spans 14 amino acids. V shed 6 bases, J shed 5 bases, and the junction held 6 bases outside the gene matches. The CDR3 sequence is CASRRQGRTGELFF. In DNA form, the CDR3 reads TGTGCCAGCAGGCGACAGGGCCGTACCGGGGAGCTGTTTTTT.

In this sample, this clonotype turned up a few times. The rearrangement joins TRBV2 to TRBJ1-5; no reliable D call. The germline V and J ends were trimmed by 7 bases and 1 base, with 8 bases remaining between them. Germline CDR1 and CDR2: SNHLY and FYNNEI. CDR3 size: 13 residues. CDR3 loop: CASNGNSNQPQHF. CDR3 bases: TGTGCCAGCAACGGGAACAGCAATCAGCCCCAGCATTTT. The full variable domain, completed using reference TRBV2 and TRBJ1-5, is EPEVTQTPSHQVTQMGQEVILRCVPISNHLYFYWYRQILGQKVEFLVSFYNNEISEKSEIFDDQFSVERPDGSNFTLKIRSTKLEDSAMYFCASNGNSNQPQHFGDGTRLSIL.

This chain connects TRBV14 to TRBJ2-7; TRBD1 matches 8 bases. The V and J ends lost 4 bases and 5 bases, in that order; junction bases with no gene match: 10. The germline V gene has CDR1 SGHDN and CDR2 FVKESK. This CDR3 comprises 15 residues. As DNA, the CDR3 is TGTGCCAGCAGCCCCAGGGGGCTCCTCCTCAACGAGCAGTACTTC. As protein: CASSPRGLLLNEQYF.

This clonotype was found a few times. The CDR3, as DNA: TGTGCCAGCAGCGGAATAGGAGGTTGGGAGGGGGAGCTGTTTTTT. Protein product: CASSGIGGWEGELFF. The V gene is TRBV27, the J gene TRBJ2-2, with D possibly matching TRBD2 (5 bases). Germline V lookup: CDR1 MNHEY, CDR2 SMNVEV (reference sequence). V was trimmed by 6 bases and J by 8 bases, leaving 19 bases between them. This CDR3 spans 15 amino acids.